This T cell receptor (beta chain) came from a study of T cell responses to AZD1222 COVID-19 vaccine. Study overall: Analysis merged second doses at about 4 or about 12 weeks.

Germline V gene lookup returns CDR1 LGHDT and CDR2 YNNKEL (reference sequence). V was pared by 4 bases and J by 5 bases, with 0 bases of the junction left unmatched. This CDR3 region has 12 residues. Measured with immunoSEQ multiplex PCR; TCRdb has only the in-frame clones, and not every one. The profile shows some 70,000 clones, about 83% of them singletons. The chain recombines TRBV3-1 (or the pseudogene TRBV3-2) with TRBJ2-5; 8 bases align to TRBD2. Specimen: peripheral blood, collected on day 0 of AZD1222 vaccination. The sequence derives from an adult in good health. The DNA for the CDR3 is TGTGCCAGCAGCCGACTAGCGGAGACCCAGTACTTC. Translated: CASSRLAETQYF.